This entry lists 14 T cell receptor beta chains sequenced from one sample in a study of blood T cell repertoires in COVID-19 (dated by TCRdb to between 2020 and 2021). The library was produced with the immunoSEQ multiplex PCR assay. In TCRdb, the immuneACCESS table is reduced to in-frame sequences with V and J assigned. These tables do not hold every clone; where another copy was compared, an unresolved V gene accounts for under half, and the others remain unexplained. This sample is represented by around 140,000 clones; roughly 79% of them were singletons. The ten largest clones take up around 8.8% of the sample. Sequencing used peripheral blood. The receptors come from a human donor in a cohort sampled during active COVID-19.

V is TRBV7-3 and J is TRBJ2-3; D is uncertain. V was trimmed by 5 bases and J by 2 bases, leaving 11 bases between them. The CDR3 loop spans 14 amino acids. Germline V lookup: CDR1 SGHTA, CDR2 FQGTGA. The CDR3 protein is CASSARGVTDTQYF. CDR3 nucleotides: TGTGCCAGCAGCGCTAGAGGAGTCACAGATACGCAGTATTTT. Looking up the rest from reference TRBV7-3 and TRBJ2-3 gives the full variable domain: GAGVSQTPSNKVTEKGKYVELRCDPISGHTALYWYRQSLGQGPEFLIYFQGTGAADDSGLPNDRFFAVRPEGSVSTLKIQRTERGDSAVYLCASSARGVTDTQYFGPGTRLTVL.

This clone has just a few counts. CDR3 DNA: TGTGCCAGCAGCATAAGACAGGGTCAGCCCCAGCATTTT. It codes for CASSIRQGQPQHF. The chain combines TRBV7-8 with TRBJ1-5, with 7 bases lining up with TRBD1. Germline CDR1 is SGHVS and CDR2 is FQNEAQ. The length of the CDR3 is 13 residues. The junction had 4 bases not matched to a gene; V was cut back by 5 bases and J by 6 bases.

This clone was detected once. This chain joins TRBV4-3 and TRBJ2-3; no reliable D call. The CDR3 runs 11 residues. Germline V gives CDR1 LGHNA, CDR2 YSLEER. V gave up 5 bases and J gave up 6 bases, with 6 bases separating them. The CDR3 DNA reads TGCGCCAGCAGCTCACAGGATACGCAGTATTTT. It is translated as CASSSQDTQYF.

V usage is TRBV7-3 and J usage is TRBJ2-7; D call uncertain. The germline V gene has CDR1 SGHTA and CDR2 FQGTGA. The ends were cut back, 2 bases at V and 2 bases at J, with 10 bases in the middle. The CDR3 runs 14 residues. The CDR3 bases are TGTGCCAGCAGCTTAGGTCAGGTTCCCTACGAGCAGTACTTC. Translating gives CASSLGQVPYEQYF.

The chain uses TRBV5-5 and TRBJ2-5, with TRBD2 matching 11 bases. Germline V lookup: CDR1 SGHKS, CDR2 YYEKEE (reference sequence). The V and J ends lost 1 base and 1 base, in that order; junction bases with no gene match: 6. This CDR3 is 17 amino acids long. CDR3 sequence: CASSLTPTSGGQETQYF. Here the CDR3 DNA reads TGTGCCAGCAGCTTGACCCCTACTAGCGGGGGCCAAGAGACCCAGTACTTC.

This chain links TRBV19 with TRBJ2-1; 8 positions agree with TRBD2. Unmatched junction bases numbered 11, after V lost 7 bases and J lost 6 bases. Germline V gene sequence: CDR1 LNHDA, CDR2 SQIVND (reference sequence). The CDR3 covers 15 residues. The CDR3 spells CASTPGTSSSNEQFF. The CDR3 DNA reads TGTGCCAGTACGCCCGGGACTAGTTCTAGCAATGAGCAGTTCTTC.

This sequence joins TRBV6-6 and TRBJ2-5; possible D gene TRBD2, 5 bases. V was cut by 6 bases and J by 2 bases, with 10 bases left in between. The germline gives CDR1 MNHNY, CDR2 SVGAGI (reference sequence). The CDR3 sequence is 13 residues long. CDR3 bases: TGTGCCAGCAGCCACCGGGGTCAAGAGACCCAGTACTTC. Translation gives CASSHRGQETQYF.

V gene TRBV6-7 combines with J gene TRBJ2-1; no reliable D call. TRBV6-7 is filed as an ORF, its function uncertain. Trimming took off 0 bases at V and 0 bases at J, with 9 bases between the two ends. The CDR3 runs 16 residues. The CDR3 is CASSYSGRLSYNEQFF. For the CDR3, the DNA is TGTGCCAGCAGTTACTCGGGCAGGCTCTCCTACAATGAGCAGTTCTTC.

V and J are TRBV7-9 and TRBJ2-1, with TRBD2 matching over 9 bases. CDR1 is SEHNR, CDR2 FQNEAQ, per germline (reference sequence). The ends lost 4 bases at V and 2 bases at J; junction bases unmatched: 3. The CDR3 spans 15 residues. The CDR3 DNA sequence: TGTGCCAGCAGCTGGACTAGCGAGACCTACAATGAGCAGTTCTTC. Protein sequence: CASSWTSETYNEQFF.

The gene calls are TRBV9 and TRBJ2-3; no clear D gene. The germline V and J ends were trimmed by 2 bases and 4 bases, with 8 bases remaining between them. CDR1 and CDR2 from the germline V gene are SGDLS and YYNGEE. CDR3 length equals 13 residues. The CDR3 spells CASSVPSADTQYF. The CDR3 region has the DNA TGTGCCAGCAGCGTCCCCTCCGCAGATACGCAGTATTTT.

The chain has TRBV6-2 or TRBV6-3 and TRBJ1-2; tentative D call: TRBD1 (5 bases). Trimming cost V 0 bases and J 4 bases, with 12 bases left between them. Germline V lookup: CDR1 MNHEY, CDR2 SVGEGT. This CDR3 contains 15 residues. For the CDR3, the DNA is TGTGCCAGCAGTTACTCCGGACACGTGATCTATGGCTACACCTTC. Residues: CASSYSGHVIYGYTF.

The chain is built from TRBV3-1 (or the pseudogene TRBV3-2) and TRBJ2-3; D is perhaps TRBD2 (5 bases). This CDR3 comprises 17 residues. Trimming removed 0 bases at V and 3 bases at J, with 16 bases between. The germline gives CDR1 LGHDT, CDR2 YNNKEL (reference sequence). The DNA for the CDR3 is TGTGCCAGCAGCCAAGAGGTTGACTCCTCGGGAACAGATACGCAGTATTTT. This gives the protein CASSQEVDSSGTDTQYF.

V and J are TRBV18 and TRBJ2-7; tentatively, D is TRBD2 (6 bases). Trimming stripped 7 bases from V and 1 base from J, with 14 bases between. The germline gives CDR1 KGHSH, CDR2 LQKENI. The CDR3 sequence is 14 residues long. Here the CDR3 DNA reads TGTGCCAGCTTGCGGGACCAGGGATCCTACGAGCAGTACTTC. Translated, it gives CASLRDQGSYEQYF. The entire variable domain, with the rest obtained from reference TRBV18 and TRBJ2-7, is as follows: NAGVMQNPRHLVRRRGQEARLRCSPMKGHSHVYWYRQLPEEGLKFMVYLQKENIIDESGMPKERFSAEFPKEGPSILRIQQVVRGDSAAYFCASLRDQGSYEQYFGPGTRLTVT.

The table lists this clone with a few counts. This chain joins TRBV25-1 and TRBJ2-7; maybe TRBD1 (5 bases). Germline-derived CDR1 and CDR2 are MGHDK and SYGVNS. This CDR3 contains 12 residues. Trimming pared 6 bases from V and 3 bases from J, leaving 9 bases between. The CDR3 spells CASREDSYEQYF. The CDR3, as DNA: TGTGCCAGCAGGGAAGACAGCTACGAGCAGTACTTC.